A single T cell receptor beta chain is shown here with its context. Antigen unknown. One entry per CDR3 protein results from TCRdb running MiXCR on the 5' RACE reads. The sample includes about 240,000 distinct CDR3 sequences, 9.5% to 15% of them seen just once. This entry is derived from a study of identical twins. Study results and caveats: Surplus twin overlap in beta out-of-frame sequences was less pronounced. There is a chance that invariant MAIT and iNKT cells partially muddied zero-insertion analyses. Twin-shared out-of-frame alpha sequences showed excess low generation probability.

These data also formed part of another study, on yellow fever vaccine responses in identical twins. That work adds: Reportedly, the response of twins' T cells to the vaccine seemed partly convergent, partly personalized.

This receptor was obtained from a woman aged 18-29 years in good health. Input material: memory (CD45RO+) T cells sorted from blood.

CDR3 DNA sequence: TGCAGTGCTAGCCACGGGGCGGGGGTAAAAGAGACCCAGTACTTC. The encoded protein is CSASHGAGVKETQYF. The chain joins TRBV20-1 to TRBJ2-5; 7 positions agree with TRBD2. The CDR3 totals 15 residues. With 3 bases clipped from V and 3 bases from J, the junction kept 10 bases outside the gene matches. Germline V lookup: CDR1 DFQATT, CDR2 SNEGSKA (reference sequence).